This T cell receptor (beta chain) was observed in a study of identical twins. Trimming left V 6 bases short and J 4 bases short, with 12 bases between. The CDR3 has 13 amino acids. Study observations and caveats: Surplus twin overlap in beta out-of-frame sequences was less pronounced.

Template switching (which added a universal primer site) was used, and cDNA carried unique molecular identifiers. TCRdb passed the 5' RACE reads through MiXCR, listing each CDR3 protein once. The sample consists of over 550,000 distinct CDR3 sequences, roughly 6.6% of them appearing once. This clonotype appeared many times. Its cognate antigen is unknown. The data were also submitted as part of a second study, on yellow fever vaccine responses in identical twins. That source notes: A vaccine T cell response that seemed partly convergent and partly personalized was reported in twins.

The sample was PBMCs. This TCR was recovered from a young woman in good health. J is TRBJ2-5 and V is TRBV12-3 or TRBV12-4; possibly TRBD1 for D (5 bases). The CDR3 is CASRGRWPETQYF. CDR3 sequence (DNA): TGTGCCAGCAGGGGGCGTTGGCCAGAGACCCAGTACTTC.